The 10 T cell receptor beta chains presented below share a single source sample, sequenced in a study of T-cell reconstitution after alpha-beta-depleted transplantation in children. Unique molecular identifiers were built into the TCRbeta library. TCRdb re-called the PCR reads with MiXCR, one entry per CDR3 protein. The sample consists of about 1,000,000 distinct CDR3 sequences, around 30% of them appearing once. The source was PBMCs, mostly from graft donor cells, collected 360 days after TCRalphabeta/CD19-depleted stem cell transplant. Receptors were obtained from a boy under three years old who had a stem cell transplant for SCID, so the T cells may come from the graft donor.

The chain carries TRBV24-1 and TRBJ2-2; 8 positions agree with TRBD2. The V segment lost 6 bases and the J segment 3 bases; nucleotides outside the gene matches: 14. Per the germline V gene, CDR1 is KGHDR and CDR2 is SFDVKD. The CDR3 is made up of 18 amino acids. The CDR3 is CATSPRRWSGGHTGELFF. CDR3 bases: TGTGCCACCAGTCCCAGACGGTGGAGCGGGGGCCACACCGGGGAGCTGTTTTTT.

This sequence joins TRBV19 and TRBJ2-4; weak D call: TRBD1 (6 bases). Germline assignment: CDR1 LNHDA and CDR2 SQIVND (reference sequence). Trimming left V 4 bases short and J 3 bases short, with 22 bases between. The CDR3 loop spans 18 amino acids. DNA of the CDR3: TGTGCCAGTAGTACCGGGACATCGGCGGGCGTTGGCAAAAACATTCAGTACTTC. Translating it yields CASSTGTSAGVGKNIQYF. The full variable domain, in which reference TRBV19 and TRBJ2-4 provide the parts outside the CDR3, is DGGITQSPKYLFRKEGQNVTLSCEQNLNHDAMYWYRQDPGQGLRLIYYSQIVNDFQKGDIAEGYSVSREKKESFPLTVTSAQKNPTAFYLCASSTGTSAGVGKNIQYFGAGTRLSVL.

This chain joins TRBV24-1 and TRBJ2-5, with TRBD1 matching 8 bases. There are 18 residues in the CDR3. V gave up 2 bases and J gave up 9 bases; unmatched junction bases: 19. Per germline, CDR1 KGHDR and CDR2 SFDVKD. The CDR3, as DNA: TGTGCCACCAGTGATTATTGTGGCCTCCAGGGGGCCTGGAGGGCCCAGTACTTC. It encodes CATSDYCGLQGAWRAQYF.

This clonotype has more than one count but fewer than ten. The chain links TRBV9 to TRBJ2-5, with 9 nucleotides matching TRBD1. With V trimmed by 4 bases and J by 5 bases, 6 bases remained unmatched. The CDR3 is made up of 14 amino acids. CDR1 is SGDLS, CDR2 YYNGEE, per germline. The DNA of the CDR3 is TGTGCCAGCAGCACCGGGACAGGGCAGGAGACCCAGTACTTC. This sequence encodes CASSTGTGQETQYF.

This clonotype occurred many times. The V gene is TRBV7-2, the J gene TRBJ2-1; D assignment may be TRBD1 or TRBD2 (5 bases each). This CDR3 region has 15 residues. V lost 5 bases to trimming and J lost 3 bases, with 14 bases between them. CDR1 and CDR2 from the germline V gene are SGHTA and FQGNSA. The CDR3 region has the DNA TGTGCCAGCAGCCCTAGGGACCCCAACTACAATGAGCAGTTCTTC. It translates to CASSPRDPNYNEQFF.

This clonotype was seen a handful of times. V is TRBV5-6 and J is TRBJ2-7; maybe TRBD1 (6 bases). From germline, CDR1 is SGHDT and CDR2 YYEEEE. V was shortened by 2 bases and J by 3 bases, with 12 bases between the two germline ends. This CDR3 is 14 amino acids long. CDR3 in DNA: TGTGCCAGCAGCTTTGTCACAGGGAACTACGAGCAGTACTTC. This codes for CASSFVTGNYEQYF.

The chain uses TRBV5-1 and TRBJ1-1; D is possibly TRBD1 (5 bases). Germline CDR1 is SGHRS and CDR2 is YFSETQ. Trimming cost V 4 bases and J 0 bases, with 13 bases left between them. The CDR3 spans 15 residues. In nucleotides, the CDR3 is TGCGCCAGCAGCCCCTTTGGAGGGGTGAACACTGAAGCTTTCTTT. It codes for CASSPFGGVNTEAFF.

V is TRBV29-1 and J is TRBJ2-3; 13 positions agree with TRBD2. V lost 6 bases and J lost 5; bases outside the gene matches: 8. CDR1 is SQVTM, CDR2 ANQGSEA, per germline. This CDR3 is 15 amino acids long. Here the CDR3 DNA reads TGCAGCGTCGAGACTAGCGGGGGGCCAGGAGATACGCAGTATTTT. It specifies CSVETSGGPGDTQYF.

This clonotype was counted only a few times. The chain is built from TRBV29-1 and TRBJ2-3, with D hard to call. Trimming took off 1 base at V and 5 bases at J, with 10 bases between the two ends. The CDR3 spans 13 residues. Germline CDR1 SQVTM, CDR2 ANQGSEA. Here the CDR3 reads CSVEGPGGDTQYF. The DNA for the CDR3 is TGCAGCGTTGAAGGACCCGGCGGAGATACGCAGTATTTT.

The chain recombines TRBV7-9 with TRBJ2-7; TRBD1 matches at 7 bases. V was clipped by 4 bases and J by 0 bases; unmatched bases: 3. The V gene's germline CDR1 is SEHNR and CDR2 FQNEAQ (reference sequence). This CDR3 has 14 residues. DNA of the CDR3: TGTGCCAGCAGCTCTGGACAGGTCTCCTACGAGCAGTACTTC. Translated: CASSSGQVSYEQYF.